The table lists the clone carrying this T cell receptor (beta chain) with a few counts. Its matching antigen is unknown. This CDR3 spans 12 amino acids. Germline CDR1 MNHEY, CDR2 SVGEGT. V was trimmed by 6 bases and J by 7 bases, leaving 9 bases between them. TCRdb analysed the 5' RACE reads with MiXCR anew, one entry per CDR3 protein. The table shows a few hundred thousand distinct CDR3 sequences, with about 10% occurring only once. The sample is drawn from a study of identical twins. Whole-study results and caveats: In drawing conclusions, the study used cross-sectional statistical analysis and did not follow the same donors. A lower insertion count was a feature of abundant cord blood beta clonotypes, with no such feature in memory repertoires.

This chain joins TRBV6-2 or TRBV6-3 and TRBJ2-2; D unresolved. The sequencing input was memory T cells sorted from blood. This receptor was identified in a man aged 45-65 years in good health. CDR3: CASRGWYGELFF. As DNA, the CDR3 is TGTGCCAGCAGGGGGTGGTACGGGGAGCTGTTTTTT.